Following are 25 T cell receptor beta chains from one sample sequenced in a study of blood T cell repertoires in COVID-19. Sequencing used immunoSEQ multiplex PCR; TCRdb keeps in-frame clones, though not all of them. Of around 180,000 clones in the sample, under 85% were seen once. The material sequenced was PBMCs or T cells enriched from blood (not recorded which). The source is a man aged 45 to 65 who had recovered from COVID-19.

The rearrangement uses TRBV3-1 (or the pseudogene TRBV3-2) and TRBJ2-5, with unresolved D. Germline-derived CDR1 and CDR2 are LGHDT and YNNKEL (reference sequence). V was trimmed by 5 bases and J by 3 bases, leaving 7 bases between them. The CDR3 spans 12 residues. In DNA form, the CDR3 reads TGTGCCAGCAGCGCGCGCGAAGAGACCCAGTACTTC. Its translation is CASSAREETQYF.

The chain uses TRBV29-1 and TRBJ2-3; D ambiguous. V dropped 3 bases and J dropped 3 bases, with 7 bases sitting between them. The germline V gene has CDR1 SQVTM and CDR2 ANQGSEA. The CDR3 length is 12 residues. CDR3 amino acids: CSVDGPTDTQYF. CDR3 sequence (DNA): TGCAGCGTTGACGGTCCGACAGATACGCAGTATTTT.

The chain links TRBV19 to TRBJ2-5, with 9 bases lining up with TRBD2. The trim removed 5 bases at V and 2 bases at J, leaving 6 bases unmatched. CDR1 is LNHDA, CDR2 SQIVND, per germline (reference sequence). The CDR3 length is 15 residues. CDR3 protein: CASSVRTSVQETQYF. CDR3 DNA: TGTGCCAGTAGTGTAAGGACTAGCGTACAAGAGACCCAGTACTTC. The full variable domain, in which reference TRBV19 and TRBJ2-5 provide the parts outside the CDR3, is DGGITQSPKYLFRKEGQNVTLSCEQNLNHDAMYWYRQDPGQGLRLIYYSQIVNDFQKGDIAEGYSVSREKKESFPLTVTSAQKNPTAFYLCASSVRTSVQETQYFGPGTRLLVL.

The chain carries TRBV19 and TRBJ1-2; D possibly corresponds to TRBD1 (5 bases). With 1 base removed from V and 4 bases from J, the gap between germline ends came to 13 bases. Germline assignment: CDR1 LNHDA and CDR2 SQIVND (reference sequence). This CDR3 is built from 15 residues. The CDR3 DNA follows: TGTGCCAGTAGTATAGCGGCAGGGCCGACCTATGGCTACACCTTC. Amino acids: CASSIAAGPTYGYTF.

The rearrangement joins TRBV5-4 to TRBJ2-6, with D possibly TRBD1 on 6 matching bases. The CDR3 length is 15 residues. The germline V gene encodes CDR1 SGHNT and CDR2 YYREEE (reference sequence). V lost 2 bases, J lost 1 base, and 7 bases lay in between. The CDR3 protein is CASSLQGSGANVLTF. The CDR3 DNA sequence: TGTGCCAGCAGCTTACAGGGTTCTGGGGCCAACGTCCTGACTTTC.

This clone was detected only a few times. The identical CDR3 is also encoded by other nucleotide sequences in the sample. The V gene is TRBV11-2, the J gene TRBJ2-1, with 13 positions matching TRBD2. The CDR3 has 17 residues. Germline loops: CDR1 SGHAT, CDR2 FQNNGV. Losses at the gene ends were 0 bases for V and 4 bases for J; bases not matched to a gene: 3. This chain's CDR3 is CASSLDLGLAGYNEQFF. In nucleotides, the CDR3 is TGTGCCAGCAGCTTAGATTTGGGACTAGCGGGGTACAATGAGCAGTTCTTC. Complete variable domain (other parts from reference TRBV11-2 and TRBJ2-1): EAGVAQSPRYKIIEKRQSVAFWCNPISGHATLYWYQQILGQGPKLLIQFQNNGVVDDSQLPKDRFSAERLKGVDSTLKIQPAKLEDSAVYLCASSLDLGLAGYNEQFFGPGTRLTVL.

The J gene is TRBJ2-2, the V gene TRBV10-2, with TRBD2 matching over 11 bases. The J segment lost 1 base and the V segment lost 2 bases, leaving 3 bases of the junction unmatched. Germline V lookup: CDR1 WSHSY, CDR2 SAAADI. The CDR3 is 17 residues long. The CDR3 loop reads CASSEVLAGVNTGELFF. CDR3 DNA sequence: TGCGCCAGCAGTGAGGTACTAGCGGGGGTGAACACCGGGGAGCTGTTTTTT.

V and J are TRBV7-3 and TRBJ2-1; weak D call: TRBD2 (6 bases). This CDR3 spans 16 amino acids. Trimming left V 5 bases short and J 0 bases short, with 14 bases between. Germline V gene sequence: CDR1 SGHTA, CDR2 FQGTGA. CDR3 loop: CASSPGTGDSYNEQFF. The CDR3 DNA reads TGTGCCAGCAGCCCTGGGACTGGGGACTCCTACAATGAGCAGTTCTTC.

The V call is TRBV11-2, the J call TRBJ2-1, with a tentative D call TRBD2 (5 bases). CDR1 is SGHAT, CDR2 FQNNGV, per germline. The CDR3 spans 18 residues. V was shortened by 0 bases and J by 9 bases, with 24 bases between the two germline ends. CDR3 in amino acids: CASSLDPSRSGPFVEQFF. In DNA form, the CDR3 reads TGTGCCAGCAGCTTAGATCCATCGAGGAGCGGACCATTTGTTGAGCAGTTCTTC.

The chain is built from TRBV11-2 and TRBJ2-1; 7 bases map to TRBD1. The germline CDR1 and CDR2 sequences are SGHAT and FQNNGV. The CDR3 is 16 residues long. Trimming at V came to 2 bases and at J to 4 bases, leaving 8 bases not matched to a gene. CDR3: CASSLTPGQSYNEQFF. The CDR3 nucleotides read TGTGCCAGCAGCTTAACGCCGGGACAGAGTTACAATGAGCAGTTCTTC.

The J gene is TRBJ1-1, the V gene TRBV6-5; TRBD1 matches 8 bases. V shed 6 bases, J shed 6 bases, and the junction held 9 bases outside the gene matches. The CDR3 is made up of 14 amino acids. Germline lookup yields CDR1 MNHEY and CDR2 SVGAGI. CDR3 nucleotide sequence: TGTGCCAGCAGCCTGGGACAGGAGACGGCTGAAGCTTTCTTT. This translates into CASSLGQETAEAFF.

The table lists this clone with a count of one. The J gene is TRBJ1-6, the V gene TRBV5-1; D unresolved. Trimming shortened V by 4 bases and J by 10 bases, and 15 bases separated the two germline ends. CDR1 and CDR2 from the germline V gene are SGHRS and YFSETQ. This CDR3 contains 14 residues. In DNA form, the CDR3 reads TGCGCCAGCAGCCTGCGGGTTGAGGTCTCACCCCTCCACTTT. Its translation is CASSLRVEVSPLHF.

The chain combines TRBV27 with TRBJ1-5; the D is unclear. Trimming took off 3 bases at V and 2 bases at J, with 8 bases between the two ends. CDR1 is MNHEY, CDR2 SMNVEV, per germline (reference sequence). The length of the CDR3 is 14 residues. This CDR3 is CASSFRGGNQPQHF. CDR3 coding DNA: TGTGCCAGCAGTTTTCGGGGAGGCAATCAGCCCCAGCATTTT.

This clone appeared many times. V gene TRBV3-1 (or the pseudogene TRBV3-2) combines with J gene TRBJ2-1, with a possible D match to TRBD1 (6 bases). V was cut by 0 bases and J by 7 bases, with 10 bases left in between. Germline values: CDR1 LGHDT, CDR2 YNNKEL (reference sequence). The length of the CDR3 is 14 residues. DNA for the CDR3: TGTGCCAGCAGCCAAGAACAGGGAAGGAATGAGCAGTTCTTC. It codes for CASSQEQGRNEQFF.

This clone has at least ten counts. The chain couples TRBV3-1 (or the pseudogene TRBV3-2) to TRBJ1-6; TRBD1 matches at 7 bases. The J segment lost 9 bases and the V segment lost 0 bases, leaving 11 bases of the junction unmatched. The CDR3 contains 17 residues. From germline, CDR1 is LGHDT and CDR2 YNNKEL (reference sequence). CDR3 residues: CASSQDRDRRRGSPLHF. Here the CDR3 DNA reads TGTGCCAGCAGCCAAGACCGGGACAGAAGGAGAGGTTCACCCCTCCACTTT.

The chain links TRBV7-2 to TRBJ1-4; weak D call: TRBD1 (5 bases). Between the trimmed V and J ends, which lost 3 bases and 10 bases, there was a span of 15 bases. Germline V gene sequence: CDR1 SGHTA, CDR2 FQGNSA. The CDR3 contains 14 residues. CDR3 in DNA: TGTGCCAGCAGCTTGTCACAGGTAGTCGGAAAACTGTTTTTT. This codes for CASSLSQVVGKLFF.

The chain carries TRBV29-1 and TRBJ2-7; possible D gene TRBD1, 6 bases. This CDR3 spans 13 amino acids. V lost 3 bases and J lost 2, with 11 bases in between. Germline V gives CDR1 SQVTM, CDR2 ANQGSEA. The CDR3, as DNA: TGCAGCGTTGAGCAGGACAGCACCTACGAGCAGTACTTC. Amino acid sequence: CSVEQDSTYEQYF.

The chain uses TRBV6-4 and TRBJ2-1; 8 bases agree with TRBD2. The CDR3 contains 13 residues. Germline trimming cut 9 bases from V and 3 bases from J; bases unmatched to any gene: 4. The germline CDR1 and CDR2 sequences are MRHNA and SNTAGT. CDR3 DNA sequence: TGTGCCAGACATAGCGGGGACTACAATGAGCAGTTCTTC. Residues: CARHSGDYNEQFF.

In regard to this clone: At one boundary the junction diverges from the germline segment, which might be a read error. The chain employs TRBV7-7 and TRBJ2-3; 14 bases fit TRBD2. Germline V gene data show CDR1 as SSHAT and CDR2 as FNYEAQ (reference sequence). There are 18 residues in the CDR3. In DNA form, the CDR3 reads TGTGCTAGCAGCTTAGCGGTGACTAGCGGGGGGGCCTCAGATACGCAGTATTTT. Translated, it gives CASSLAVTSGGASDTQYF.

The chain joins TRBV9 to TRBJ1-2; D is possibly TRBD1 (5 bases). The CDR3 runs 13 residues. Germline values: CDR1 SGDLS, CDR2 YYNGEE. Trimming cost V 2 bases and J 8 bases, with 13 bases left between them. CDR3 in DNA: TGTGCCAGCAGCGTCCGGACGGGGGGAGGCTACACCTTC. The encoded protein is CASSVRTGGGYTF.

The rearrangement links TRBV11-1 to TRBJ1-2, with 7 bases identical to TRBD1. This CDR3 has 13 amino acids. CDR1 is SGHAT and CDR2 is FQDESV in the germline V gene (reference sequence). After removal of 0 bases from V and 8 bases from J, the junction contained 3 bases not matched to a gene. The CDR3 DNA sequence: TGTGCCAGCAGCTTAGCAGGGGGCGGCGGCTACACCTTC. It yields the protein CASSLAGGGGYTF.

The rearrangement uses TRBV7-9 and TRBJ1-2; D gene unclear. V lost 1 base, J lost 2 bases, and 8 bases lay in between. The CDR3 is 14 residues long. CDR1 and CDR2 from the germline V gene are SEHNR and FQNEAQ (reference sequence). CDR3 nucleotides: TGTGCCAGCAGCTTAGAAGCGGAAAACTATGGCTACACCTTC. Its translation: CASSLEAENYGYTF.

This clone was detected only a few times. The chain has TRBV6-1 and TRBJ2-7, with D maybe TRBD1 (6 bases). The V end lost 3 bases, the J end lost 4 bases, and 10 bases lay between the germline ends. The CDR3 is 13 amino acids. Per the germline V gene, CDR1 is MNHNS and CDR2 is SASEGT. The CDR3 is CASSDQGWYEQYF. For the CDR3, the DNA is TGTGCCAGCAGTGACCAGGGGTGGTACGAGCAGTACTTC.

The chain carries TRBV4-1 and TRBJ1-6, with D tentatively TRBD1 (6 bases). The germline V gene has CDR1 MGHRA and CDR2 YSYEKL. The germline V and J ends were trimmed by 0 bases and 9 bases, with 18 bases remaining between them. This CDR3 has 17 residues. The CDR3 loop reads CASSQEEGGATGSPLHF. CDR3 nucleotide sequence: TGCGCCAGCAGCCAAGAGGAAGGGGGGGCGACTGGTTCACCCCTCCACTTT.

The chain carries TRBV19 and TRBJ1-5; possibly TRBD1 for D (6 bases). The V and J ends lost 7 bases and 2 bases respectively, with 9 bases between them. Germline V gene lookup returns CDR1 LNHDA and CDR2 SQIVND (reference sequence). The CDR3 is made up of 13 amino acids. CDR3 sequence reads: CASNAGGNQPQHF. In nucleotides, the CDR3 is TGTGCCAGTAATGCAGGGGGCAATCAGCCCCAGCATTTT.